These 21 T cell receptor beta chains came from one sample sequenced in a study of blood T cell repertoires in COVID-19. The assay was immunoSEQ multiplex PCR, and TCRdb's table has in-frame clones only and misses some. The data hold roughly 200,000 clones, with roughly nine tenths observed a single time. The sample comprised PBMCs or T cells enriched from blood (not recorded which). Receptors originate from a woman under 40 who had recovered from COVID-19.

The chain carries TRBV6-1 and TRBJ2-3, with 8 bases identical to TRBD2. Germline-derived CDR1 and CDR2 are MNHNS and SASEGT. The CDR3 covers 16 residues. V gave up 4 bases and J gave up 4 bases; unmatched junction bases: 10. The CDR3 bases are TGTGCCAGCAGTGGACGGGGGGGCCTTTCGCCAGATACGCAGTATTTT. Its translation is CASSGRGGLSPDTQYF.

This clone has only a few counts. This chain links TRBV5-5 with TRBJ1-2, with D tentatively TRBD1 (6 bases). Between the trimmed V and J ends, which lost 0 bases and 3 bases, there was a span of 12 bases. This CDR3 is 15 amino acids long. Germline CDR1 and CDR2: SGHKS and YYEKEE (reference sequence). CDR3 nucleotides: TGTGCCAGCAGCTTGGCCAACAGGGCTGACTATGGCTACACCTTC. Its protein product is CASSLANRADYGYTF.

The table lists this clone with a few counts. The J gene is TRBJ2-3, the V gene TRBV19; D unresolved. Germline assignment: CDR1 LNHDA and CDR2 SQIVND (reference sequence). V dropped 5 bases and J dropped 1 base, with 16 bases sitting between them. This CDR3 comprises 16 residues. Written as DNA, the CDR3 is TGTGCCAGTAGTCTGGTCAGGTCTTCTCGCACAGATACGCAGTATTTT. Translated, it gives CASSLVRSSRTDTQYF.

The genes are TRBV10-3 and TRBJ1-2, with 9 bases identical to TRBD1. Germline V gene data show CDR1 as ENHRY and CDR2 as SYGVKD. This CDR3 has 14 amino acids. The V segment lost 7 bases and the J segment 3 bases; nucleotides outside the gene matches: 6. CDR3 coding DNA: TGTGCCATCAATACAGGGGGCGCGGACTATGGCTACACCTTC. Translation gives CAINTGGADYGYTF.

The genes are TRBV7-6 and TRBJ1-2; 7 bases are shared with TRBD1. This CDR3 contains 14 residues. V shed 5 bases, J shed 5 bases, and the junction held 8 bases outside the gene matches. The germline gives CDR1 SGHVS, CDR2 FNYEAQ. The CDR3 loop is CASSRSIQGYGYTF. The DNA of the CDR3 is TGTGCCAGCAGCCGATCAATACAGGGGTATGGCTACACCTTC.

The table lists this clone with a count of one. At one boundary the junction diverges from the germline segment, which might be a read error. This chain links TRBV5-6 with TRBJ2-7, with D possibly matching TRBD1 (6 bases). The CDR3 sequence is 12 residues long. The germline V gene encodes CDR1 SGHDT and CDR2 YYEEEE. The CDR3 DNA sequence: TGTGCCAGCACCTTGCTCAGGGGAGAGCAGTACTTC. Translating gives CASTLLRGEQYF.

This clone was counted a few times. This chain connects TRBV19 to TRBJ1-1; D is unclear. V was shortened by 5 bases and J by 5 bases, with 18 bases between the two germline ends. CDR3 length: 15 amino acids. Germline loops: CDR1 LNHDA, CDR2 SQIVND (reference sequence). CDR3 sequence reads: CASSAHHRAGTEAFF. CDR3 sequence (DNA): TGTGCCAGTAGTGCCCACCATAGGGCGGGGACTGAAGCTTTCTTT.

The chain combines TRBV2 with TRBJ2-3; tentative D call: TRBD1 (5 bases). The CDR3 spans 14 residues. The germline gives CDR1 SNHLY, CDR2 FYNNEI. Trimming removed 6 bases at V and 5 bases at J, with 15 bases between. CDR3 nucleotides: TGTGCCAGCAGCTCAGTGGGGCCAGAAGATACGCAGTATTTT. Protein sequence: CASSSVGPEDTQYF. The full variable domain, completed using reference TRBV2 and TRBJ2-3, is EPEVTQTPSHQVTQMGQEVILRCVPISNHLYFYWYRQILGQKVEFLVSFYNNEISEKSEIFDDQFSVERPDGSNFTLKIRSTKLEDSAMYFCASSSVGPEDTQYFGPGTRLTVL.

J is TRBJ2-5 and V is TRBV6-5; D possibly corresponds to TRBD2 (6 bases). CDR1 and CDR2 (germline): MNHEY, SVGAGI. V lost 4 bases and J lost 0, with 12 bases in between. This CDR3 spans 15 amino acids. The CDR3 spells CASSSSSVYQETQYF. CDR3 sequence (DNA): TGTGCCAGCAGTTCATCTAGCGTTTACCAAGAGACCCAGTACTTC.

This chain connects TRBV4-1 to TRBJ2-2; 7 bases agree with TRBD2. With V trimmed by 2 bases and J by 1 base, 1 base remained unmatched. The germline V gene encodes CDR1 MGHRA and CDR2 YSYEKL. The length of the CDR3 is 15 residues. The CDR3 spells CASSQQRGNTGELFF. The CDR3 bases are TGCGCCAGCAGCCAACAGCGGGGGAACACCGGGGAGCTGTTTTTT.

The chain is built from TRBV18 and TRBJ2-5; 10 bases are shared with TRBD1. The J segment lost 4 bases and the V segment lost 3 bases, leaving 8 bases of the junction unmatched. The germline gives CDR1 KGHSH, CDR2 LQKENI. The CDR3 covers 16 residues. CDR3 nucleotides: TGTGCCAGCTCACCCCGCGGACAGGGGGTGTTAGAGACCCAGTACTTC. Protein: CASSPRGQGVLETQYF.

This clone has only a few counts. The chain employs TRBV5-1 and TRBJ2-1, with D perhaps matching TRBD1 (7 bases). The V gene lost 3 bases and the J gene lost 5 bases, with 21 bases spanning the gap. This CDR3 has 17 residues. CDR1 is SGHRS and CDR2 is YFSETQ in the germline V gene. CDR3 in amino acids: CASSSQKTGRLNNEQFF. CDR3 coding DNA: TGCGCCAGCAGCTCCCAGAAGACAGGGAGGCTTAACAATGAGCAGTTCTTC.

This chain uses TRBV4-2 with TRBJ1-1, with 7 bases identical to TRBD1. V gave up 0 bases and J gave up 5 bases; unmatched junction bases: 3. The CDR3 is 14 residues long. The V gene's germline CDR1 is LGHNA and CDR2 YNFKEQ. The CDR3 reads CASSQEQGVTEAFF. For the CDR3, the DNA is TGTGCCAGCAGCCAAGAGCAGGGGGTAACTGAAGCTTTCTTT.

The genes are TRBV4-2 and TRBJ2-1, with 12 nucleotides matching TRBD2. V shed 4 bases, J shed 4 bases, and the junction held 5 bases outside the gene matches. Germline values: CDR1 LGHNA, CDR2 YNFKEQ. The CDR3 consists of 16 residues. Here the CDR3 DNA reads TGTGCCAGCAGCCTAACTAGCGGGGGGTCATACAATGAGCAGTTCTTC. Its protein product is CASSLTSGGSYNEQFF.

The rearrangement joins TRBV2 to TRBJ2-7, with unresolved D. Per germline, CDR1 SNHLY and CDR2 FYNNEI. The V gene lost 6 bases and the J gene lost 0 bases, with 12 bases spanning the gap. CDR3 length equals 14 residues. CDR3 DNA: TGTGCCAGCAGGACCGACATGAGCTCCTACGAGCAGTACTTC. Amino acids: CASRTDMSSYEQYF.

The genes are TRBV27 and TRBJ2-4; 7 bases are a match to TRBD2. Losses at the gene ends were 2 bases for V and 0 bases for J; bases not matched to a gene: 10. CDR3 length: 18 amino acids. Germline-derived CDR1 and CDR2 are MNHEY and SMNVEV (reference sequence). The CDR3 here is CASSLRPAAGLAKNIQYF. CDR3 coding DNA: TGTGCCAGCAGTTTAAGGCCCGCAGCGGGACTAGCCAAAAACATTCAGTACTTC.

The rearrangement joins TRBV6-6 to TRBJ1-5; maybe TRBD1 (5 bases). The CDR3 consists of 13 residues. The ends were cut back, 5 bases at V and 7 bases at J, with 12 bases in the middle. In germline, CDR1 is MNHNY, CDR2 SVGAGI (reference sequence). The CDR3 region is CASSPPGEQPQHF. The CDR3 DNA reads TGTGCCAGCAGTCCCCCGGGGGAGCAGCCCCAGCATTTT.

This clone was picked up one time. The rearrangement uses TRBV19 and TRBJ2-2; 8 bases are a match to TRBD2. V trimming: 6 bases; J trimming: 1 base; junction bases outside the gene matches: 7. The CDR3 runs to 16 residues. Germline V lookup: CDR1 LNHDA, CDR2 SQIVND (reference sequence). The CDR3 is CASSPGRALNTGELFF. The DNA for the CDR3 is TGTGCCAGTAGCCCCGGGAGGGCCCTGAACACCGGGGAGCTGTTTTTT.

V and J are TRBV20-1 and TRBJ1-1, with D perhaps TRBD1 (6 bases). Germline values: CDR1 DFQATT, CDR2 SNEGSKA (reference sequence). Deletions cut 3 bases from V and 5 bases from J, with 13 bases between. CDR3 length equals 13 residues. The CDR3, as DNA: TGCAGTGCTAGTCGGGGGGCGCAAACTGAAGCTTTCTTT. Its protein product is CSASRGAQTEAFF.

This clone appeared once. This chain connects TRBV25-1 to TRBJ2-7; 8 positions match TRBD1. The V gene's germline CDR1 is MGHDK and CDR2 SYGVNS. This CDR3 has 16 residues. Trimming at V came to 4 bases and at J to 3 bases, leaving 11 bases not matched to a gene. The CDR3 DNA reads as TGTGCCAGCAGTGGTGTCGGGACAGGTAGGAGCTACGAGCAGTACTTC. It translates to CASSGVGTGRSYEQYF.

This chain uses TRBV5-1 with TRBJ1-2; the match to TRBD1 covers 7 bases. Germline assignment: CDR1 SGHRS and CDR2 YFSETQ. The V gene end was trimmed by 0 bases and the J gene end by 4 bases; junction bases not matched to a gene: 6. The CDR3 length is 15 residues. CDR3 protein: CASSLVDRTGYGYTF. The CDR3 region has the DNA TGCGCCAGCAGCTTGGTGGACAGGACAGGCTATGGCTACACCTTC.